These 3 T cell receptor beta chains came from one sample sequenced in a study of blood T cell repertoires in COVID-19. Using immunoSEQ multiplex PCR, the repertoire was profiled, and TCRdb retains in-frame clones only, with some absent. The data contain under 400,000 clones, 88% of them singletons. Sequencing input: PBMCs or T cells enriched from blood (not recorded which). These TCRs come from a woman in her 30s who had been exposed to COVID-19.

The V gene is TRBV4-1, the J gene TRBJ2-6, with 7 bases that match TRBD1. Trimming took 1 base from V and 2 from J; bases not matched to a gene: 14. The V gene's germline CDR1 is MGHRA and CDR2 YSYEKL. The CDR3 is 20 amino acids. CDR3 residues: CASSQVGLGTDLTGANVLTF. DNA of the CDR3: TGCGCCAGCAGCCAAGTCGGACTTGGGACAGACCTTACTGGGGCCAACGTCCTGACTTTC.

The chain carries TRBV12-5 and TRBJ2-7; 11 positions agree with TRBD2. Germline lookup yields CDR1 LGHNT and CDR2 FRNRAP. V lost 3 bases to trimming and J lost 0 bases; unmatched junction nucleotides: 10. CDR3 length equals 18 residues. CDR3 loop: CASGLRTGLAGSSYEQYF. The CDR3 DNA reads TGTGCTAGTGGTTTAAGGACCGGACTAGCGGGTTCCTCCTACGAGCAGTACTTC.

The J gene is TRBJ2-7, the V gene TRBV6-1; 7 bases are shared with TRBD1. In germline, CDR1 is MNHNS, CDR2 SASEGT. The CDR3 sequence is 17 residues long. V dropped 1 base and J dropped 6; count of bases not matched to a gene: 15. The CDR3 sequence is CASSEDGPGQLLREQYF. CDR3 sequence (DNA): TGTGCCAGCAGTGAAGATGGTCCGGGACAGCTTCTACGCGAGCAGTACTTC.